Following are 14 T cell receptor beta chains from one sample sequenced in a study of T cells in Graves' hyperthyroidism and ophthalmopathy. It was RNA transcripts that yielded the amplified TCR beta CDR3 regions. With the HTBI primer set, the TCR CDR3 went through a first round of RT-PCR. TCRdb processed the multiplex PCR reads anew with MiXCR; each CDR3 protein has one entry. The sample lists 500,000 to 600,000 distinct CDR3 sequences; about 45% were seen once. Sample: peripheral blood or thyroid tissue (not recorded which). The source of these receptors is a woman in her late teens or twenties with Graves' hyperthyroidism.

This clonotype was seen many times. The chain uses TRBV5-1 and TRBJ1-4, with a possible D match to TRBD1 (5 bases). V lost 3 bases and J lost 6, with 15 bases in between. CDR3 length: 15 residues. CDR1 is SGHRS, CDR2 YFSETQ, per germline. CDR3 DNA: TGCGCCAGCAGCTCCCTTGGGGGAATGGATGAAAAACTGTTTTTT. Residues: CASSSLGGMDEKLFF.

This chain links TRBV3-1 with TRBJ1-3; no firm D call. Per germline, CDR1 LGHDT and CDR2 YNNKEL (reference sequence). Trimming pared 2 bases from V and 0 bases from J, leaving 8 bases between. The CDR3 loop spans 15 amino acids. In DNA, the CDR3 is TGTGCCAGCAGCCAACTAGGGCTCTCTGGAAACACCATATATTTT. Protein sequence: CASSQLGLSGNTIYF.

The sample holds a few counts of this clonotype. CDR3 sequence (DNA): TGCAGCGTTGGAGAGGGGATCAACGAGCAGTACTTC. Translated: CSVGEGINEQYF. The chain joins TRBV29-1 to TRBJ2-7; D may correspond to TRBD1 or TRBD2 (5 bases each). Deletions cut 4 bases from V and 5 bases from J, with 12 bases between. Germline assignment: CDR1 SQVTM and CDR2 ANQGSEA. This CDR3 has 12 amino acids.

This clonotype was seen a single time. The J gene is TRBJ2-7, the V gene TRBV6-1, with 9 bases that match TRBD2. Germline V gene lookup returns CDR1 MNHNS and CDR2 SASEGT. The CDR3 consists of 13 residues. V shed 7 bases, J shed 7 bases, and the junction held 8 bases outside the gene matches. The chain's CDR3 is CASMPASGKEQYF. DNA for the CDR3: TGTGCCAGCATGCCGGCTAGCGGGAAAGAGCAGTACTTC.

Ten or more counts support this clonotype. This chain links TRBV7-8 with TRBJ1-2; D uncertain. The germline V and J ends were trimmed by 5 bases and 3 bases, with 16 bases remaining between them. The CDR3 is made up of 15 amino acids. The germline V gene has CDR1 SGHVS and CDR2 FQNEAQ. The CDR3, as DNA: TGTGCCAGCAGCCCAGAAGGCGTAGGTCACTATGGCTACACCTTC. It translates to CASSPEGVGHYGYTF.

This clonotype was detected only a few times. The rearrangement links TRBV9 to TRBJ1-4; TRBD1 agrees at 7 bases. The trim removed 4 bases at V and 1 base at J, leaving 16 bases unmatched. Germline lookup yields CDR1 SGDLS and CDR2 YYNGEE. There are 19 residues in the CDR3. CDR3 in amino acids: CASSSPRRQGTLTNEKLFF. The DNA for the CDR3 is TGTGCCAGCAGCTCCCCCCGGCGACAGGGCACACTAACTAATGAAAAACTGTTTTTT.

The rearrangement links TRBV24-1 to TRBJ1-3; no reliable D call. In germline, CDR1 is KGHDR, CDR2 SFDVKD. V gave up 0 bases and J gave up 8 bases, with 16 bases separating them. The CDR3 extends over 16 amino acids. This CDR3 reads CATSDLRANYGYTIYF. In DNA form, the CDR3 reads TGTGCCACCAGTGATTTGCGAGCTAACTATGGCTACACCATATATTTT.

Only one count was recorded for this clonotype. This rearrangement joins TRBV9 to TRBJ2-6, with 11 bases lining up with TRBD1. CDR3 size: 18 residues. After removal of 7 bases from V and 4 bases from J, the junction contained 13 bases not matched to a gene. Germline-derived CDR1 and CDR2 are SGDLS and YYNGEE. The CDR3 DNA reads TGTGCCAGCTCACCGCTCGGACAGGGGGCTTCAGGGGCCAACGTCCTGACTTTC. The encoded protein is CASSPLGQGASGANVLTF. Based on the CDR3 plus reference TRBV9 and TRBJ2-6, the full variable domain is DSGVTQTPKHLITATGQRVTLRCSPRSGDLSVYWYQQSLDQGLQFLIQYYNGEERAKGNILERFSAQQFPDLHSELNLSSLELGDSALYFCASSPLGQGASGANVLTFGAGSRLTVL.

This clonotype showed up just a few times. The CDR3 sequence: CASSMTMSEVGAYEQYF. The DNA for the CDR3 is TGTGCCAGCAGTATGACTATGTCGGAGGTAGGGGCCTACGAGCAGTACTTC. V and J are TRBV6-1 and TRBJ2-7, with D perhaps being TRBD1 or TRBD2 (5 bases each). The CDR3 loop spans 17 amino acids. CDR1 and CDR2 from the germline V gene are MNHNS and SASEGT. Trimming shortened V by 5 bases and J by 2 bases, and 22 bases separated the two germline ends.

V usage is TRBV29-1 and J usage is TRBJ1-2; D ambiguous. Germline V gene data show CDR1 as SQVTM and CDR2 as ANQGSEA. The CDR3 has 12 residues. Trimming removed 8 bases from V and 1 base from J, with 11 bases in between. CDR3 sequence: CSLASGNYGYTF. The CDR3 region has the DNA TGCAGCTTGGCCTCTGGTAACTATGGCTACACCTTC.

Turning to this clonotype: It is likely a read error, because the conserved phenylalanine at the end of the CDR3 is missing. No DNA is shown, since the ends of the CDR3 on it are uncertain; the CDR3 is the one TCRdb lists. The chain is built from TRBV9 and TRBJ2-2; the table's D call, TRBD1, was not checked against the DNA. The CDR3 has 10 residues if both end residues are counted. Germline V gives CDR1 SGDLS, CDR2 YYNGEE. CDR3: CASSVDHGTE.

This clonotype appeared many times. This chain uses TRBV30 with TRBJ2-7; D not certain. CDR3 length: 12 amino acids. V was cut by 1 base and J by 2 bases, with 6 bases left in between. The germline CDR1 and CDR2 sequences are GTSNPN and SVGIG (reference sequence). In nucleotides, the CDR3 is TGTGCCTGGAGTGCCAGCACCTACGAGCAGTACTTC. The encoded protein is CAWSASTYEQYF.

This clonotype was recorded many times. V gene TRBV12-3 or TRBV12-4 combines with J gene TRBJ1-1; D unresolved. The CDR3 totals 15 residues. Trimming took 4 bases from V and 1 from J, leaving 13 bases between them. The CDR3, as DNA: TGTGCCAGCAGTTCCTCTTCAAGGCAGAACACTGAAGCTTTCTTT. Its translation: CASSSSSRQNTEAFF.

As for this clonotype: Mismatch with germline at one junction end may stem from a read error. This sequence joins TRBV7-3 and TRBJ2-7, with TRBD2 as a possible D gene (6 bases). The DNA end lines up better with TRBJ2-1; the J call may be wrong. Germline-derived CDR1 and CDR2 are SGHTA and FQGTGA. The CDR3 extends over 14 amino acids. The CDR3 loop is CANSLRRGYNEQFF. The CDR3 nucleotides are TGTGCCAACAGCTTAAGGAGGGGCTACAATGAGCAGTTCTTC.